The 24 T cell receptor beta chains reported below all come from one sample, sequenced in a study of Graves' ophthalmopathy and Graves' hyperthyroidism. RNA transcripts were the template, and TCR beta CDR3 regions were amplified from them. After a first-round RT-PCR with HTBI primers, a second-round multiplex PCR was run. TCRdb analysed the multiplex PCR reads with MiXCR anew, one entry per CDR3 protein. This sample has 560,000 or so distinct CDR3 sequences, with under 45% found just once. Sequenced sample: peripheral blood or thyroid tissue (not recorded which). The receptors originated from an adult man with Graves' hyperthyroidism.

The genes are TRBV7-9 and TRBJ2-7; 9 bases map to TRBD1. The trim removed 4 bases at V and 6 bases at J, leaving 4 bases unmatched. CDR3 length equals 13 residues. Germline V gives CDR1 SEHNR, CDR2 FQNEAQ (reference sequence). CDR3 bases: TGTGCCAGCAGCTCGGGACAGGGCCTCGAGCAGTACTTC. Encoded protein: CASSSGQGLEQYF. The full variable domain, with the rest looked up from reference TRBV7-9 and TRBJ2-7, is DTGVSQNPRHKITKRGQNVTFRCDPISEHNRLYWYRQTLGQGPEFLTYFQNEAQLEKSRLLSDRFSAERPKGSFSTLEIQRTEQGDSAMYLCASSSGQGLEQYFGPGTRLTVT.

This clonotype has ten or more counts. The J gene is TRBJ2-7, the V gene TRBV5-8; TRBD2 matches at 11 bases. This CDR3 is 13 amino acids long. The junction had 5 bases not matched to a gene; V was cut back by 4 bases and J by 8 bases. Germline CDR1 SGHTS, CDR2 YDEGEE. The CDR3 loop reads CASSQASGRQQYF. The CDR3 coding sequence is TGTGCCAGCAGCCAGGCTAGCGGGAGGCAGCAGTACTTC.

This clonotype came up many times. The CDR3 DNA reads TGTGCCAGCAGCTTAGTAACAGGCGTGGGGAACACTGAAGCTTTCTTT. Amino acids: CASSLVTGVGNTEAFF. This chain links TRBV11-2 with TRBJ1-1; maybe TRBD1 (5 bases). The CDR3 extends over 16 amino acids. Germline CDR1 and CDR2: SGHAT and FQNNGV. The V and J ends lost 1 base and 1 base respectively, with 13 bases between them.

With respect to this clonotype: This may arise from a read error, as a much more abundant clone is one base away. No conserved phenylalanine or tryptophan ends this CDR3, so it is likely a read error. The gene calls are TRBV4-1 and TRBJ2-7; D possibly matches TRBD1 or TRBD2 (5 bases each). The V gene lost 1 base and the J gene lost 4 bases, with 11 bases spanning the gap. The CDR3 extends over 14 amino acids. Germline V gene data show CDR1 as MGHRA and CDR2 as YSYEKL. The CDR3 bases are TGCGCCAGCAGCCAAGCGGGGCAGCCTTACGAGCAGTACCTC. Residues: CASSQAGQPYEQYL.

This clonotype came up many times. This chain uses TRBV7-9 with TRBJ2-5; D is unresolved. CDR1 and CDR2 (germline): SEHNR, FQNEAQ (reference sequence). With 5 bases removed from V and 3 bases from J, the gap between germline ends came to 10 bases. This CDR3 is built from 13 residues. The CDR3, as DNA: TGTGCCAGCAGCCCCCCCGCGGAAGAGACCCAGTACTTC. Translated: CASSPPAEETQYF.

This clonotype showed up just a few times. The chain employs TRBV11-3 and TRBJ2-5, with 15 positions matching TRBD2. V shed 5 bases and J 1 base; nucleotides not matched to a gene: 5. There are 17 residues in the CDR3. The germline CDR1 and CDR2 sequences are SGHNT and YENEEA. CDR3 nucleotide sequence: TGTGCCAGCAGCGTCGGGACTAGCGGGAGGATCCAAGAGACCCAGTACTTC. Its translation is CASSVGTSGRIQETQYF.

The CDR3 nucleotides read TGTGCCAGCAGCTTAGCGCGACAGGTCGTGGGGGCCGGGGAGCTGTTTTTT. Encoded protein: CASSLARQVVGAGELFF. This chain joins TRBV7-2 and TRBJ2-2; D possibly corresponds to TRBD1 (6 bases). The CDR3 runs to 17 residues. Per the germline V gene, CDR1 is SGHTA and CDR2 is FQGNSA. Deletions cut 0 bases from V and 6 bases from J, with 17 bases between.

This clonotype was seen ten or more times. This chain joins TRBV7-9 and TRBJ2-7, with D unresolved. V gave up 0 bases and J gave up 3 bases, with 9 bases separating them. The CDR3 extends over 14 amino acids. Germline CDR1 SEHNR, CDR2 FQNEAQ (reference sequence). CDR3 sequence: CASSLAVRNYEQYF. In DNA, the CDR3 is TGTGCCAGCAGCTTAGCGGTGCGGAACTACGAGCAGTACTTC.

DNA for the CDR3: TGTGCCACCAGTGTGAGCGGCAGCACAGATACGCAGTATTTT. Translated, it gives CATSVSGSTDTQYF. The rearrangement links TRBV24-1 to TRBJ2-3, with D maybe TRBD2 (5 bases). The V gene's germline CDR1 is KGHDR and CDR2 SFDVKD. This CDR3 contains 14 residues. V was clipped by 5 bases and J by 0 bases, with 8 bases between them.

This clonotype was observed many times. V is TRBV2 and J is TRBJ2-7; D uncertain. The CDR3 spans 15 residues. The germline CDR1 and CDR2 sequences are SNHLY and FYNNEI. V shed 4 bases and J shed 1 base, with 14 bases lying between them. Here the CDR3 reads CASSVVTAPSYEQYF. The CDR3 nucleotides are TGTGCCAGCAGTGTAGTTACAGCTCCTTCCTACGAGCAGTACTTC. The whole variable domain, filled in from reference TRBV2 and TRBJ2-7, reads EPEVTQTPSHQVTQMGQEVILRCVPISNHLYFYWYRQILGQKVEFLVSFYNNEISEKSEIFDDQFSVERPDGSNFTLKIRSTKLEDSAMYFCASSVVTAPSYEQYFGPGTRLTVT.

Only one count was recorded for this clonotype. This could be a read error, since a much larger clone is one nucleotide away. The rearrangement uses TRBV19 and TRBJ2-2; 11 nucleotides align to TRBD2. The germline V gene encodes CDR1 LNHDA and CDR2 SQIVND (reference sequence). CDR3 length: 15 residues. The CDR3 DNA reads TGTGCCGGTAGTAATAGCGGGGGGGTGACCGGGGAGCTGTTTTTT. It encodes CAGSNSGGVTGELFF.

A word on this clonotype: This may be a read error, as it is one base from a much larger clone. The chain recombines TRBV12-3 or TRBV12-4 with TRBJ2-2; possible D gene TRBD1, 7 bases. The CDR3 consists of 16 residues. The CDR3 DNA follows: TGTGCCAGCAGCCCTACGGACAGGTTGGGATCCGGGGGGCTGTTTTTT. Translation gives CASSPTDRLGSGGLFF.

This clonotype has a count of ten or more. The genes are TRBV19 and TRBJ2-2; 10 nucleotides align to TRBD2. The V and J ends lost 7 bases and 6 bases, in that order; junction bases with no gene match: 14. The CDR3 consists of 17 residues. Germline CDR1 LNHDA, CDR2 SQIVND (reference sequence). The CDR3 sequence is CASNWDSGTSVPGELFF. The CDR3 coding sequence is TGTGCCAGTAATTGGGATTCCGGGACTAGCGTTCCCGGGGAGCTGTTTTTT.

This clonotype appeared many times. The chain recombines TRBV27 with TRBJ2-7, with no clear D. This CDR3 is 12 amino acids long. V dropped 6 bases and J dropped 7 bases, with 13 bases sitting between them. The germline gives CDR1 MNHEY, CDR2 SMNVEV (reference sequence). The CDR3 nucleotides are TGTGCCAGCAGCAGGACCCTGAGGGAGCAGTACTTC. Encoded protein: CASSRTLREQYF.

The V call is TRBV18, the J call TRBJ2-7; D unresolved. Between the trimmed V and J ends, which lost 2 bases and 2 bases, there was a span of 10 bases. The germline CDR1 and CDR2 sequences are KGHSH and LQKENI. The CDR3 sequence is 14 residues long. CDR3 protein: CASSPGMKAYEQYF. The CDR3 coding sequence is TGTGCCAGCTCACCAGGGATGAAAGCCTACGAGCAGTACTTC.

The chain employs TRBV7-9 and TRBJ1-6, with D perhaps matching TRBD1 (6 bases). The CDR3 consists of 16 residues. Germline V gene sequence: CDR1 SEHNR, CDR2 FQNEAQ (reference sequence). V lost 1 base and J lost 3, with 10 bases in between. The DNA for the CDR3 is TGTGCCAGCAGCTTAGTGGGGGGCTACTATAATTCACCCCTCCACTTT. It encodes CASSLVGGYYNSPLHF.

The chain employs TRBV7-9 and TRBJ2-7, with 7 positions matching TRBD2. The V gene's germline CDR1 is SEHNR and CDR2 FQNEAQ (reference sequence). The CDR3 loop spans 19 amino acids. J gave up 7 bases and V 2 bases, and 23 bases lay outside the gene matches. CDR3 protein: CASSLWPAGSGGSYNEQYF. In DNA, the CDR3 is TGTGCCAGCAGCTTATGGCCGGCAGGGTCGGGAGGCTCCTACAATGAGCAGTACTTC.

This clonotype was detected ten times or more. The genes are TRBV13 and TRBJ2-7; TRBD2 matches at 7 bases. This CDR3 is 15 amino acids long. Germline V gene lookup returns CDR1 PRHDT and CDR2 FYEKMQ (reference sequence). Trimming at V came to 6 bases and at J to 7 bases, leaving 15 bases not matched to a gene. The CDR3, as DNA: TGTGCCAGCAGTTTACTGGCGGGAGACCCCCAGGAGCAGTACTTC. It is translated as CASSLLAGDPQEQYF.

CDR3 coding DNA: TGTGCCAGCAGCCCCGGGGCCAGCGGGATTGAGACCCAGTACTTC. Protein: CASSPGASGIETQYF. The chain carries TRBV10-3 and TRBJ2-5; 7 bases align to TRBD2. V shed 10 bases, J shed 5 bases, and the junction held 16 bases outside the gene matches. The germline gives CDR1 ENHRY, CDR2 SYGVKD. There are 15 residues in the CDR3.

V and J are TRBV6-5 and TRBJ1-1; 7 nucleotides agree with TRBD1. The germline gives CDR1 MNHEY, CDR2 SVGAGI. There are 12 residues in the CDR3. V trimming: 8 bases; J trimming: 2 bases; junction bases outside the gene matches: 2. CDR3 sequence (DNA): TGTGCCAGCGGGACAGCTAACACTGAAGCTTTCTTT. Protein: CASGTANTEAFF.

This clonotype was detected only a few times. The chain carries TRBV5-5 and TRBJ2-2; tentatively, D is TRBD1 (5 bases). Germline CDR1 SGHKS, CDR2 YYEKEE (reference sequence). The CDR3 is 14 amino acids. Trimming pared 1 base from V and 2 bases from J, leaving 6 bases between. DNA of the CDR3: TGTGCCAGCAGCTTGTGGACAAACACCGGGGAGCTGTTTTTT. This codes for CASSLWTNTGELFF.

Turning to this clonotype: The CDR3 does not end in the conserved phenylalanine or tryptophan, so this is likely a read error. CDR3 amino acids: CASSLTGNEQYI. The CDR3 bases are TGTGCCAGCAGCCTTACAGGGAACGAGCAGTACATC. This rearrangement joins TRBV5-6 to TRBJ2-7; TRBD1 might be the D (6 bases). In germline, CDR1 is SGHDT, CDR2 YYEEEE. V was pared by 4 bases and J by 5 bases, with 10 bases between. The CDR3 is 12 residues long.

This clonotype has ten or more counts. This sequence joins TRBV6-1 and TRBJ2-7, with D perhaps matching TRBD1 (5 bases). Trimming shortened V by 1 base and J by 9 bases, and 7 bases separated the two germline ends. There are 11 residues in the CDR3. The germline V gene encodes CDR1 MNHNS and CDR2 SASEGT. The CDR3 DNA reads TGTGCCAGCAGTGAAGGGCAGGGGCAGTACTTC. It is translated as CASSEGQGQYF.

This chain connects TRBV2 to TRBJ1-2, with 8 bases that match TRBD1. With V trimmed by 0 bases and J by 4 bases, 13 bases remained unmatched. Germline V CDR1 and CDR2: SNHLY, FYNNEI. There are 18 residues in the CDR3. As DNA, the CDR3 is TGTGCCAGCAGTGAAGCGGGTGAAGGGCGGACAGGGACCTATGGCTACACCTTC. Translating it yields CASSEAGEGRTGTYGYTF.